The next 7 T cell receptor beta chains were all read from a single sample in a study of human T cells and chemical hapten exposure. Stated time point: patch test 1, 2 weeks after DPC sensitization. As for treatment: therapeutic diphenylcyclopropenone sensitization with weekly scalp DPC. TCRdb used MiXCR to reprocess the RACE reads, holding one entry per CDR3 protein. This sample yields roughly 200,000 distinct CDR3 sequences, of which 20% to 25% are seen a single time; 6% to 8% belongs to the top ten. Source: whole blood, taken in connection with sensitization to the hapten diphenylcyclopropenone (DPC). The receptors come from a woman aged 45 to 65 with alopecia areata. Some clones in this sample may be carry-over from other donors' samples.

The V call is TRBV2, the J call TRBJ1-5; 7 bases line up with TRBD1. The CDR3 loop spans 15 amino acids. CDR1 SNHLY and CDR2 FYNNEI come from the germline V gene. Trimming removed 4 bases from V and 3 bases from J; junction bases left unmatched: 6. The CDR3 DNA reads as TGTGCCAGCAGTGGGGACAGCCGTCTCAATCAGCCCCAGCATTTT. It is translated as CASSGDSRLNQPQHF.

Points on this clonotype: The junction differs from germline at one of its ends, possibly a read error. The chain combines TRBV20-1 with TRBJ1-2; 11 nucleotides agree with TRBD1. This CDR3 is 13 amino acids long. In germline, CDR1 is DFQATT, CDR2 SNEGSKA (reference sequence). The CDR3 loop is CSVRTGGAYGYNF. The CDR3 bases are TGCAGTGTTCGGACAGGGGGCGCGTATGGCTACAACTTC.

This chain connects TRBV6-6 to TRBJ1-5; D might be TRBD1 (6 bases). The V end lost 5 bases, the J end lost 4 bases, and 15 bases lay between the germline ends. In germline, CDR1 is MNHNY, CDR2 SVGAGI (reference sequence). The CDR3 consists of 15 residues. This CDR3 reads CASSHLGGGNQPQHF. As DNA, the CDR3 is TGTGCCAGCAGTCACCTAGGGGGGGGTAATCAGCCCCAGCATTTT.

The chain has TRBV20-1 and TRBJ2-7; either TRBD1 or TRBD2 may supply D (5 bases each). Per germline, CDR1 DFQATT and CDR2 SNEGSKA (reference sequence). This CDR3 has 14 residues. V dropped 8 bases and J dropped 1 base, with 18 bases sitting between them. This CDR3 is CSLTPWDGSYEQYF. As DNA, the CDR3 is TGCAGTCTGACCCCGTGGGACGGGTCCTACGAGCAGTACTTC.

This clonotype was seen a handful of times. V usage is TRBV5-1 and J usage is TRBJ2-7, with D perhaps matching TRBD2 (6 bases). The CDR3 runs 15 residues. V shed 0 bases and J shed 0 bases, with 10 bases lying between them. Germline assignment: CDR1 SGHRS and CDR2 YFSETQ. CDR3 DNA sequence: TGCGCCAGCAGCTTGGGGAGCGGGCCCTCCTACGAGCAGTACTTC. The encoded protein is CASSLGSGPSYEQYF.

The table lists this clonotype with a few counts. This chain connects TRBV2 to TRBJ2-3, with D perhaps TRBD1 or TRBD2 (5 bases each). V was clipped by 4 bases and J by 4 bases, with 9 bases between them. Germline-derived CDR1 and CDR2 are SNHLY and FYNNEI. The CDR3 length is 13 residues. The CDR3 nucleotides read TGTGCCAGCAGTGGGGACCTAGCAGATACGCAGTATTTT. Translated: CASSGDLADTQYF.

The CDR3 protein is CASSRTGFYGYTF. The CDR3 DNA follows: TGTGCCAGCAGTAGGACCGGATTCTATGGCTACACCTTC. The chain is built from TRBV6-5 and TRBJ1-2; D gene unclear. The germline gives CDR1 MNHEY, CDR2 SVGAGI. V was trimmed by 5 bases and J by 4 bases, leaving 11 bases between them. CDR3 length: 13 residues.